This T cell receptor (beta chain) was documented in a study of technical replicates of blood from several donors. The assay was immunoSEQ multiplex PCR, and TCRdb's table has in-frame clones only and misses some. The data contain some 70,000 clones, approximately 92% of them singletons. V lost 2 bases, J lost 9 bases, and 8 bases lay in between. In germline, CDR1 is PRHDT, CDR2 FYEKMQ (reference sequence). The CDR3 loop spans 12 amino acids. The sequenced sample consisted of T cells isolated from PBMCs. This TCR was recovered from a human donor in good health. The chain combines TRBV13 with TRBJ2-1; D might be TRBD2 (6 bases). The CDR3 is CASSLFGGEQFF. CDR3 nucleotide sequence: TGTGCCAGCAGCTTATTCGGGGGTGAGCAGTTCTTC.